The 13 T cell receptor beta chains presented below share a single source sample, sequenced in a study of blood T cells in healthy people across ages. Next came a second PCR, run for about 7 to 12 cycles, which used a sample-barcoded 5' primer along with a J-beta primer mix. Each CDR3 protein is one row after TCRdb ran MiXCR on the 5' RACE reads. The sample contains about 780,000 distinct CDR3 sequences, about half of which appear only once. Sequences were obtained from blood. These receptors originate from a man at least 80 years old in good health.

In its sample, this clonotype was seen many times. The genes are TRBV24-1 and TRBJ2-1; maybe TRBD2 (6 bases). Germline-derived CDR1 and CDR2 are KGHDR and SFDVKD. There are 16 residues in the CDR3. V gave up 3 bases and J gave up 9 bases, with 20 bases separating them. The CDR3 loop is CATSDGSGPPWGEQFF. CDR3 DNA: TGTGCCACCAGTGATGGTAGCGGTCCCCCTTGGGGTGAGCAGTTCTTC.

This clonotype was recorded many times. The chain uses TRBV7-2 and TRBJ2-5, with 8 bases lining up with TRBD1. The CDR3 has 13 amino acids. After removal of 5 bases from V and 7 bases from J, the junction contained 6 bases not matched to a gene. Germline CDR1 and CDR2: SGHTA and FQGNSA. CDR3 amino acids: CASSRTGSGTQYF. Written as DNA, the CDR3 is TGTGCCAGCAGCCGGACAGGGTCAGGGACCCAGTACTTC.

This clonotype was seen ten or more times. The gene calls are TRBV20-1 and TRBJ2-5; no definite D call. The ends were cut back, 1 base at V and 5 bases at J, with 17 bases in the middle. The V gene's germline CDR1 is DFQATT and CDR2 SNEGSKA (reference sequence). The CDR3 totals 15 residues. CDR3 nucleotide sequence: TGCAGTGCTAGAGTTGTGGGGATACCGATGGAGACCCAGTACTTC. Translating gives CSARVVGIPMETQYF.

The chain links TRBV5-1 to TRBJ2-3; 13 nucleotides line up with TRBD2. V lost 3 bases and J lost 0; bases outside the gene matches: 4. The CDR3 totals 17 residues. Germline CDR1 SGHRS, CDR2 YFSETQ. The CDR3 sequence is CASSWGTSGMSTDTQYF. The CDR3 DNA reads as TGCGCCAGCAGCTGGGGGACTAGCGGGATGAGCACAGATACGCAGTATTTT. Looking up the rest from reference TRBV5-1 and TRBJ2-3 gives the full variable domain: KAGVTQTPRYLIKTRGQQVTLSCSPISGHRSVSWYQQTPGQGLQFLFEYFSETQRNKGNFPGRFSGRQFSNSRSEMNVSTLELGDSALYLCASSWGTSGMSTDTQYFGPGTRLTVL.

The J gene is TRBJ2-2, the V gene TRBV7-2; D is possibly TRBD2 (5 bases). Germline CDR1 SGHTA, CDR2 FQGNSA. The CDR3 spans 16 residues. Trimming pared 5 bases from V and 6 bases from J, leaving 19 bases between. For the CDR3, the DNA is TGTGCCAGCAGCCGCAACGGGAATTTAGCTGCCGGGGAGCTGTTTTTT. Protein: CASSRNGNLAAGELFF.

This clonotype was counted between two and nine times. The chain joins TRBV7-2 to TRBJ1-2; D not resolved. V lost 0 bases, J lost 7 bases, and 15 bases lay in between. The CDR3 covers 15 residues. Germline V gene data show CDR1 as SGHTA and CDR2 as FQGNSA. CDR3 DNA sequence: TGTGCCAGCAGCTTAGCAGGTCCCCCAACGATTGGCTACACCTTC. Translating gives CASSLAGPPTIGYTF.

This clonotype was detected many times. As DNA, the CDR3 is TGTGCCAGCAGCATCCGGACGATGGACATTCAGTACTTC. This sequence encodes CASSIRTMDIQYF. This rearrangement joins TRBV11-2 to TRBJ2-4, with no clear D. Per the germline V gene, CDR1 is SGHAT and CDR2 is FQNNGV. Trimming cost V 5 bases and J 8 bases, with 13 bases left between them. The CDR3 consists of 13 residues.

This clonotype showed up just a few times. This rearrangement joins TRBV12-3 or TRBV12-4 to TRBJ1-5; the match to TRBD1 covers 11 bases. Germline trimming cut 6 bases from V and 5 bases from J; bases unmatched to any gene: 3. This CDR3 comprises 14 residues. CDR3 bases: TGTGCCAGCAGGGGACAGGGGGGACATCAGCCCCAGCATTTT. This sequence encodes CASRGQGGHQPQHF.

The CDR3, as DNA: TGTGCCAGCTCACCACGGGTCCAGGGATCAGATACGCAGTATTTT. This sequence encodes CASSPRVQGSDTQYF. This rearrangement joins TRBV18 to TRBJ2-3; tentatively, D is TRBD1 (5 bases). The CDR3 contains 15 residues. Germline CDR1 KGHSH, CDR2 LQKENI. Trimming shortened V by 1 base and J by 4 bases, and 12 bases separated the two germline ends.

This clonotype occurred a few times. The chain couples TRBV11-2 to TRBJ2-4; 8 bases fit TRBD2. This CDR3 is built from 17 residues. V lost 7 bases, J lost 1 base, and 12 bases stayed unmatched. The V gene's germline CDR1 is SGHAT and CDR2 FQNNGV. For the CDR3, the DNA is TGTGCCAGCACCAGGCGGGGGGCAGGGAGGGCCAAAAACATTCAGTACTTC. As protein: CASTRRGAGRAKNIQYF.

About this clonotype itself: One end of the junction varies from germline; a read error may be responsible. The genes are TRBV5-6 and TRBJ2-7, with a weak D call TRBD1 (6 bases). Germline CDR1 reads SGHDT; CDR2 reads YYEEEE. The CDR3 runs 13 residues. CDR3 DNA sequence: TGTGCCTGCAGCTTGCCAGGGGTCTACGAGCAGTACTTC. It encodes CACSLPGVYEQYF.

This clonotype was counted many times. Here the CDR3 DNA reads TGTGCCAGCAGCTCTGGACGGCCCTCTGGGGCCAACGTCCTGACTTTC. Amino acids: CASSSGRPSGANVLTF. The gene calls are TRBV7-6 and TRBJ2-6, with unresolved D. V dropped 4 bases and J dropped 0 bases, with 10 bases sitting between them. The germline CDR1 and CDR2 sequences are SGHVS and FNYEAQ. The CDR3 sequence is 16 residues long.

The CDR3 DNA follows: TGCGCCAGCAGCCAAGATCGTCGGCAGGGAAGAGGTTCACCCCTCCACTTT. It yields the protein CASSQDRRQGRGSPLHF. The rearrangement links TRBV4-3 to TRBJ1-6; D might be TRBD1 (5 bases). CDR1 and CDR2 (germline): LGHNA, YSLEER. Trimming removed 0 bases at V and 9 bases at J, with 18 bases between. CDR3 length: 17 residues.